This TCR beta chain was identified in a study of technical replicates of blood from several donors. From germline, CDR1 is SGHAT and CDR2 FQNNGV. V was trimmed by 4 bases and J by 5 bases, leaving 14 bases between them. This CDR3 is built from 14 residues. This clone was observed once. Some clones are missing from TCRdb's copy, which holds only in-frame ones; the method was immunoSEQ multiplex PCR. The profile covers 75,000 to 80,000 clones, with around 94% appearing a single time and over 0.35% taken by the ten largest. The source material was T cells isolated from PBMCs. This receptor was obtained from a human donor in good health. The V gene is TRBV11-2, the J gene TRBJ2-5, with D possibly TRBD1 on 5 matching bases. CDR3 region: CASSSRAAGETQYF. In DNA, the CDR3 is TGTGCCAGCAGCTCAAGGGCGGCAGGGGAGACCCAGTACTTC. Together with reference TRBV11-2 and TRBJ2-5, the CDR3 gives the full variable domain: EAGVAQSPRYKIIEKRQSVAFWCNPISGHATLYWYQQILGQGPKLLIQFQNNGVVDDSQLPKDRFSAERLKGVDSTLKIQPAKLEDSAVYLCASSSRAAGETQYFGPGTRLLVL.